This entry is about one T cell receptor beta chain. No antigen is known for it. This sample is drawn from a study of identical twins. V shed 9 bases and J 2 bases; nucleotides not matched to a gene: 11. The CDR3 has 15 amino acids. TCRdb re-called the 5' RACE reads through MiXCR, storing one row per CDR3 protein. The sample includes about 920,000 distinct CDR3 sequences, around an eighth of them seen just once. Findings and caveats of the study: High-abundance cord blood beta clonotypes had fewer insertions; memory repertoires showed none. Out-of-frame alpha sequences shared by twins showed excess low generation probability. Zero-insertion results could be subject to partial confounding by invariant MAIT and iNKT cells. Excess sharing between twins was weaker in beta out-of-frame sequences.

These data are also associated with another study on yellow fever vaccine responses in identical twins.

Material: PBMCs. This sequence joins TRBV12-3 or TRBV12-4 and TRBJ2-3; 7 nucleotides agree with TRBD2. The receptor was isolated from a woman aged 18-30 years in good health. In DNA, the CDR3 is TGTGCCAGTTTCGCGGGAGTGGCGTACACAGATACGCAGTATTTT. Protein: CASFAGVAYTDTQYF.